What follows is one TCR beta chain and its context. The target antigen is unknown. These data are taken from a study of T cell responses to AZD1222 COVID-19 vaccine. The table came from immunoSEQ multiplex PCR; TCRdb's copy has only in-frame clones and leaves some out. The profile covers roughly 130,000 clones, with approximately 83% appearing a single time and approximately 1.6% taken by the ten largest. Study observations and caveats: Regions left unmutated in variants are reportedly the target of nearly half of spike-specific TCRs. It was only a handful of AZD1222 recipients who were seropositive at baseline. In all cases, repertoires were sampled only after the peak T cell response.

V dropped 3 bases and J dropped 2 bases, with 10 bases sitting between them. This CDR3 is 14 amino acids long. Germline CDR1 KGHSH, CDR2 LQKENI. Sequencing used peripheral blood, obtained on day 0 of AZD1222 vaccination. The sequence was collected from an adult in good health. The chain employs TRBV18 and TRBJ1-2, with D perhaps matching TRBD1 (6 bases). The CDR3 sequence: CASSPTGGNYGYTF. The CDR3, as DNA: TGTGCCAGCTCACCGACAGGAGGCAACTATGGCTACACCTTC.